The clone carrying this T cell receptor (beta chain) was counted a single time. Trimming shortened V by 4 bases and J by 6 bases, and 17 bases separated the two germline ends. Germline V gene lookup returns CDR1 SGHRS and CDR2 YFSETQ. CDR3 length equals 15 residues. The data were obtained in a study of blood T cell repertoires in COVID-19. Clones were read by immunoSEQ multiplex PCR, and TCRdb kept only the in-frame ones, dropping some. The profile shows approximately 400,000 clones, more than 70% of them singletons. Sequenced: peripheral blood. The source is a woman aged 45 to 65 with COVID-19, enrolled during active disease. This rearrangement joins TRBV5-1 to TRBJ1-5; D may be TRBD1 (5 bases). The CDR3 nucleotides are TGCGCCAGCAGCCCCGGTGGGGGGAGGATTCAGCCCCAGCATTTT. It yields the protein CASSPGGGRIQPQHF.